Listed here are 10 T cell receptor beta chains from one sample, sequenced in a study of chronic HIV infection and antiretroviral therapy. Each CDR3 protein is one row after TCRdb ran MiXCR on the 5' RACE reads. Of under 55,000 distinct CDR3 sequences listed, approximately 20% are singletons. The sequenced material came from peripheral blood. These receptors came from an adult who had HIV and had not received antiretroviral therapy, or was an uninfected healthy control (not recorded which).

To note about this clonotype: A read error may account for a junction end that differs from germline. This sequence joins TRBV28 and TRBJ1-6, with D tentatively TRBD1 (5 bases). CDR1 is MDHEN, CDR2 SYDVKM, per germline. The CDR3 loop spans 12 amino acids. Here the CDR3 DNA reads TGTGCCAGCAGTTCTGGTCAGGACCAAGGGGAGTTT. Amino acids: CASSSGQDQGEF.

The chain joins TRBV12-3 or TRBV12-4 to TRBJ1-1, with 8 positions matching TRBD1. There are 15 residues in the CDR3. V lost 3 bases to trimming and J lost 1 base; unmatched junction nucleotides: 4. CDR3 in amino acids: CASSFRTGKNTEAFF. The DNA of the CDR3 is TGTGCCAGCAGTTTCAGGACAGGGAAGAACACTGAAGCTTTCTTT.

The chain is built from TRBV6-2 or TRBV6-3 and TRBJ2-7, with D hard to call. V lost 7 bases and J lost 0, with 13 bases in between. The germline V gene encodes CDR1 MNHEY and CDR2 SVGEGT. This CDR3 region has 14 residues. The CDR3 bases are TGTGCCAGCAAATCCCTCCCAGTCTCCTACGAGCAGTACTTC. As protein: CASKSLPVSYEQYF.

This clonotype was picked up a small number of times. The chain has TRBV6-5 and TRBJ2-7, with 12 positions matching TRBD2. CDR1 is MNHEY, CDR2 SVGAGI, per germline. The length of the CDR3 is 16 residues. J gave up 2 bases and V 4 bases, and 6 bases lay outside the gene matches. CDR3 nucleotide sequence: TGTGCCAGCAGTTCCCTGACTAGCGGGGGCCCCTACGAGCAGTACTTC. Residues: CASSSLTSGGPYEQYF.

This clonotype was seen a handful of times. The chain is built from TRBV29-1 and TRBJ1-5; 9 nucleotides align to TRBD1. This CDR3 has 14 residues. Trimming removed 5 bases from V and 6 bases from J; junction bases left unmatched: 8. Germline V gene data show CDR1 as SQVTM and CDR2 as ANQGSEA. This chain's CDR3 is CSVLTGGRGQPQHF. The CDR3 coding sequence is TGCAGCGTTCTCACAGGGGGCAGAGGTCAGCCCCAGCATTTT.

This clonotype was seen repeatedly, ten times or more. The CDR3 nucleotides are TGTGCCAGCAGCCAAGATAGGGTCCCTGAGAGGCCCCAGCATTTT. This sequence encodes CASSQDRVPERPQHF. This rearrangement joins TRBV3-1 to TRBJ1-5; D remains unclear. This CDR3 region has 15 residues. The germline V gene has CDR1 LGHDT and CDR2 YNNKEL (reference sequence). With 0 bases removed from V and 9 bases from J, the gap between germline ends came to 15 bases. The full variable domain, in which reference TRBV3-1 and TRBJ1-5 provide the parts outside the CDR3, is DTAVSQTPKYLVTQMGNDKSIKCEQNLGHDTMYWYKQDSKKFLKIMFSYNNKELIINETVPNRFSPKSPDKAHLNLHINSLELGDSAVYFCASSQDRVPERPQHFGDGTRLSIL.

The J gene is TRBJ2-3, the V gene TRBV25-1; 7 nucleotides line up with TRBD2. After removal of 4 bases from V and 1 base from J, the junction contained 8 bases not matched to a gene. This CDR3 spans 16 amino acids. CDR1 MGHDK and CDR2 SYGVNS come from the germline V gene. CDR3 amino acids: CASSAAGEGGTDTQYF. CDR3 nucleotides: TGTGCCAGCAGTGCTGCGGGAGAAGGTGGCACAGATACGCAGTATTTT.

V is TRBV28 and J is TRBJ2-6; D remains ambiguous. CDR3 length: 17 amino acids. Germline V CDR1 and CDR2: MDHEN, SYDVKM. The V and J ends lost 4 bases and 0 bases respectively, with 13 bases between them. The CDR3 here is CASSSYRMSSGANVLTF. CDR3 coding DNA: TGTGCCAGCAGTTCCTACCGGATGAGCTCTGGGGCCAACGTCCTGACTTTC.

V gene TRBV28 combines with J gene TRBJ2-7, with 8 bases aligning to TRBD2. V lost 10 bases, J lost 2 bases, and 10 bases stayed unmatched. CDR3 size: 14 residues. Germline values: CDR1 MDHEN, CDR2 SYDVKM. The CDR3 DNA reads TGTGCCACGAAGAGAAGCGGGAGAACCTACGAGCAGTACTTC. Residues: CATKRSGRTYEQYF.

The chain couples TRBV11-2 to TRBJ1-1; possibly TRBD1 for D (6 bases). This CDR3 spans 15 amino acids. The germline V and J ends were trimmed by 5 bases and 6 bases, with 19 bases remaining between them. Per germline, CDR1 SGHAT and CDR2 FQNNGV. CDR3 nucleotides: TGTGCCAGCAGCCAGGAATGGGGCAGGGGCCCTGAAGCTTTCTTT. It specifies CASSQEWGRGPEAFF.